The 16 T cell receptor beta chains listed next were all sequenced from one sample in a study of blood T cells in healthy people across ages. PCR was performed a second time for 7 to 11 cycles using a sample-barcoded 5' primer and a J-beta primer mix. TCRdb independently ran MiXCR on the 5' RACE reads; one entry per CDR3 protein. This table holds roughly 1,800,000 distinct CDR3 sequences, about 49% found once. The sample comprised blood. These receptors were taken from a woman in her thirties or forties in good health.

The chain couples TRBV6-1 to TRBJ2-4, with D perhaps given as TRBD1 or TRBD2 (5 bases each). Germline assignment: CDR1 MNHNS and CDR2 SASEGT. Between the trimmed V and J ends, which lost 8 bases and 0 bases, there was a span of 14 bases. CDR3 length equals 15 residues. The CDR3 here is CASWGTGLAKNIQYF. The CDR3 nucleotides read TGTGCCAGCTGGGGCACTGGACTAGCCAAAAACATTCAGTACTTC.

The chain recombines TRBV6-2 or TRBV6-3 with TRBJ2-5, with D unclear. The V gene's germline CDR1 is MNHEY and CDR2 SVGEGT. This CDR3 is 12 amino acids long. V lost 5 bases to trimming and J lost 7 bases, with 11 bases between them. The CDR3 loop is CASSRLPTTQYF. CDR3 in DNA: TGTGCCAGCAGTCGGCTACCTACGACCCAGTACTTC.

This clonotype was observed many times. The chain couples TRBV12-3 or TRBV12-4 to TRBJ2-3; the match to TRBD1 covers 10 bases. The CDR3 runs to 15 residues. V lost 6 bases and J lost 4; bases outside the gene matches: 7. Here the CDR3 reads CASSQRDRGPDTQYF. The CDR3 nucleotides read TGTGCCAGCAGCCAACGGGACAGGGGTCCAGATACGCAGTATTTT.

The chain uses TRBV29-1 and TRBJ2-1; D is possibly TRBD1 or TRBD2 (5 bases each). Deletions cut 1 base from V and 0 bases from J, with 13 bases between. CDR3 length: 16 residues. Per germline, CDR1 SQVTM and CDR2 ANQGSEA. The CDR3 bases are TGCAGCGTTGAAGGGGGGTCAAGGGGCTCCTACAATGAGCAGTTCTTC. The encoded protein is CSVEGGSRGSYNEQFF.

This clonotype has more than one count but fewer than ten. The rearrangement joins TRBV29-1 to TRBJ2-7; D not certain. V lost 5 bases to trimming and J lost 2 bases, with 7 bases between them. Germline V CDR1 and CDR2: SQVTM, ANQGSEA. This CDR3 has 11 residues. Here the CDR3 reads CSVTETYEQYF. In nucleotides, the CDR3 is TGCAGCGTTACAGAGACCTACGAGCAGTACTTC.

The chain links TRBV10-3 to TRBJ1-6; no clear D. Per germline, CDR1 ENHRY and CDR2 SYGVKD. The V end was cut by 4 bases, the J end by 8 bases, with 9 bases between. The CDR3 sequence is 13 residues long. The DNA for the CDR3 is TGTGCCATCAGTGCTGGGTTGGATTCACCCCTCCACTTT. Protein sequence: CAISAGLDSPLHF.

This CDR3 is CASSQAMGGPTDTQYF. CDR3 coding DNA: TGCGCCAGCAGCCAAGCGATGGGGGGGCCCACAGATACGCAGTATTTT. The chain carries TRBV4-3 and TRBJ2-3; D possibly corresponds to TRBD2 (7 bases). Trimming pared 1 base from V and 2 bases from J, leaving 13 bases between. The CDR3 is 16 residues long. Looked up from germline, CDR1 is LGHNA and CDR2 is YSLEER.

This chain uses TRBV7-9 with TRBJ2-5; 7 bases are a match to TRBD2. Per germline, CDR1 SEHNR and CDR2 FQNEAQ (reference sequence). The CDR3 loop spans 14 amino acids. The V and J ends lost 4 bases and 2 bases, in that order; junction bases with no gene match: 4. The CDR3 protein is CASSSLAAQETQYF. DNA of the CDR3: TGTGCCAGCAGCTCGCTAGCGGCACAAGAGACCCAGTACTTC.

J is TRBJ1-2 and V is TRBV27; D remains unclear. The germline V gene has CDR1 MNHEY and CDR2 SMNVEV (reference sequence). The CDR3 has 12 residues. V dropped 10 bases and J dropped 2 bases, with 11 bases sitting between them. The CDR3 region is CATRVGNYGYTF. The CDR3 DNA sequence: TGTGCCACCAGAGTGGGAAACTATGGCTACACCTTC.

This clonotype was seen a single time. V and J are TRBV9 and TRBJ1-4; no firm D call. V lost 1 base and J lost 8, with 9 bases in between. This CDR3 has 13 amino acids. CDR1 SGDLS and CDR2 YYNGEE come from the germline V gene. The CDR3 region is CASSVRNGEKLFF. The CDR3, as DNA: TGTGCCAGCAGCGTAAGGAACGGGGAAAAACTGTTTTTT.

The genes are TRBV9 and TRBJ2-2, with D possibly TRBD2 on 6 matching bases. The CDR3 spans 16 residues. The V gene's germline CDR1 is SGDLS and CDR2 YYNGEE. Between the trimmed V and J ends, which lost 0 bases and 4 bases, there was a span of 13 bases. In nucleotides, the CDR3 is TGTGCCAGCAGCGTAGCTTCTAGCGAGGTCACCGGGGAGCTGTTTTTT. This translates into CASSVASSEVTGELFF.

This chain joins TRBV6-1 and TRBJ1-6; D is undetermined. The germline V gene has CDR1 MNHNS and CDR2 SASEGT. Trimming took 7 bases from V and 3 from J, leaving 22 bases between them. This CDR3 comprises 18 residues. CDR3 region: CASTFQGRRILYNSPLHF. The CDR3, as DNA: TGTGCCAGCACCTTCCAAGGACGCCGAATTCTCTATAATTCACCCCTCCACTTT.

The CDR3 DNA is TGTGCCAGCAGCTACGGGACTAGCCCCCCCACAGATACGCAGTATTTT. Protein sequence: CASSYGTSPPTDTQYF. The chain uses TRBV7-2 and TRBJ2-3, with 9 bases identical to TRBD2. This CDR3 contains 16 residues. Germline loops: CDR1 SGHTA, CDR2 FQGNSA. V shed 4 bases, J shed 2 bases, and the junction held 7 bases outside the gene matches. The whole variable domain, remainder taken from reference TRBV7-2 and TRBJ2-3, is GAGVSQSPSNKVTEKGKDVELRCDPISGHTALYWYRQSLGQGLEFLIYFQGNSAPDKSGLPSDRFSAERTGGSVSTLTIQRTQQEDSAVYLCASSYGTSPPTDTQYFGPGTRLTVL.

The J gene is TRBJ1-1, the V gene TRBV5-6, with 7 bases lining up with TRBD1. The CDR3 has 15 residues. Losses at the gene ends were 2 bases for V and 1 base for J; bases not matched to a gene: 5. The germline V gene encodes CDR1 SGHDT and CDR2 YYEEEE. CDR3 sequence (DNA): TGTGCCAGCAGCTTACTCGACAGGGCGAACACTGAAGCTTTCTTT. Amino acid sequence: CASSLLDRANTEAFF.

This clonotype was picked up many times. Sequence at one end of the junction differs from germline and may be a read error. The gene calls are TRBV6-5 and TRBJ2-1, with D possibly TRBD2 on 6 matching bases. CDR3 length equals 15 residues. The V gene's germline CDR1 is MNHEY and CDR2 SVGAGI. As DNA, the CDR3 is TGTGCTAGCAGTCCTACCGGGGGCTCCTACAATGAGCAGTTCTTC. This gives the protein CASSPTGGSYNEQFF.

Many counts were recorded for this clonotype. The chain uses TRBV11-3 and TRBJ2-5; unclear D gene. Trimming cost V 0 bases and J 5 bases, with 4 bases left between them. Germline values: CDR1 SGHNT, CDR2 YENEEA. The CDR3 contains 12 residues. CDR3 protein: CASSLDTETQYF. In DNA, the CDR3 is TGTGCCAGCAGCTTAGATACGGAGACCCAGTACTTC.